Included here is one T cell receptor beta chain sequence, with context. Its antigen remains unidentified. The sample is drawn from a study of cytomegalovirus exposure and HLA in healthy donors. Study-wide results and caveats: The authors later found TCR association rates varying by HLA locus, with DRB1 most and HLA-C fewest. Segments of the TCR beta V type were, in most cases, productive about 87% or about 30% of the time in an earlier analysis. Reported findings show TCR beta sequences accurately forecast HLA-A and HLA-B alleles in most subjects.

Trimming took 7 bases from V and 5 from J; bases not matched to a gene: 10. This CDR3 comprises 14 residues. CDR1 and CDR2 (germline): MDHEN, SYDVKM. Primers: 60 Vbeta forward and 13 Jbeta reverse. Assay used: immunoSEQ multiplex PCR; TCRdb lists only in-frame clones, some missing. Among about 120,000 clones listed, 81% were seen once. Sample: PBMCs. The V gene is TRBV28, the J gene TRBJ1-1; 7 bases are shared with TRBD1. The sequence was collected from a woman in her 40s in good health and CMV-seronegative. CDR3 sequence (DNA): TGTGCCAGCACCCAGGGGGGAGGAGATACTGAAGCTTTCTTT. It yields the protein CASTQGGGDTEAFF. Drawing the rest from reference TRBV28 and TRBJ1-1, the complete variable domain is DVKVTQSSRYLVKRTGEKVFLECVQDMDHENMFWYRQDPGLGLRLIYFSYDVKMKEKGDIPEGYSVSREKKERFSLILESASTNQTSMYLCASTQGGGDTEAFFGQGTRLTVV.